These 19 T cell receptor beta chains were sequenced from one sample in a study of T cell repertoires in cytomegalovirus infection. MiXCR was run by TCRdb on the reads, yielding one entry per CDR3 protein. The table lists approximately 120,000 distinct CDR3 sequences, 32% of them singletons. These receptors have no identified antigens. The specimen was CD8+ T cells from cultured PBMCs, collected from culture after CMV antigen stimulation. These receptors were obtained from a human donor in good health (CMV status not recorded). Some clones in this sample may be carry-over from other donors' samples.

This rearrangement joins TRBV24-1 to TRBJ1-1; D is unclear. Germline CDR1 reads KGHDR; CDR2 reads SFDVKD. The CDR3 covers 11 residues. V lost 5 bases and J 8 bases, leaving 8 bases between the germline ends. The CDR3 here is CATSGGSEAFF. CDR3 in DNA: TGTGCCACCAGTGGCGGCAGCGAAGCTTTCTTT.

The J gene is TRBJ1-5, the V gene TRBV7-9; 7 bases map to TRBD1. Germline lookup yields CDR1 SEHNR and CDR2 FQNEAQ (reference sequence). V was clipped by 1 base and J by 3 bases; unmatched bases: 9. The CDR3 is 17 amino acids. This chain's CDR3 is CASSLGQGGNPNQPQHF. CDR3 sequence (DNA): TGTGCCAGCAGCTTAGGGCAGGGGGGTAATCCCAATCAGCCCCAGCATTTT.

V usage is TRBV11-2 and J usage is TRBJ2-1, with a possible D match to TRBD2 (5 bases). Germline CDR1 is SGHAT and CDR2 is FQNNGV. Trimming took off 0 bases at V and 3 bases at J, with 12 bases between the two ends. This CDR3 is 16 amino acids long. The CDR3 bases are TGTGCCAGCAGCTTAGAACTAGTGGGGAACTACAATGAGCAGTTCTTC. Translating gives CASSLELVGNYNEQFF.

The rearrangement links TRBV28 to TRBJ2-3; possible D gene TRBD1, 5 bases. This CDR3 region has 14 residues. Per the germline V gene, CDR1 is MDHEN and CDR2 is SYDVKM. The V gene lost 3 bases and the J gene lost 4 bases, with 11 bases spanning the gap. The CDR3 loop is CASSFVQGADTQYF. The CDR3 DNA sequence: TGTGCCAGCAGTTTTGTTCAGGGTGCAGATACGCAGTATTTT. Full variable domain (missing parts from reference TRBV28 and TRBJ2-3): DVKVTQSSRYLVKRTGEKVFLECVQDMDHENMFWYRQDPGLGLRLIYFSYDVKMKEKGDIPEGYSVSREKKERFSLILESASTNQTSMYLCASSFVQGADTQYFGPGTRLTVL.

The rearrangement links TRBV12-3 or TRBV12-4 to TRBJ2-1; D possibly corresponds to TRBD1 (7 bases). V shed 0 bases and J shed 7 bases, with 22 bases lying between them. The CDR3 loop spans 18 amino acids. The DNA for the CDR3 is TGTGCCAGCAGTTTAGCCTTAAGATCAGGGGGGTTAGCAAATGAGCAGTTCTTC. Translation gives CASSLALRSGGLANEQFF.

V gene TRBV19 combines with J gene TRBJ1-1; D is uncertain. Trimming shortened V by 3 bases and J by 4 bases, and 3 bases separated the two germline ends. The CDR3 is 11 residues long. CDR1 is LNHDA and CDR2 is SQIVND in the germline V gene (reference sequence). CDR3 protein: CASSIGTEAFF. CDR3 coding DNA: TGTGCCAGTAGTATCGGCACTGAAGCTTTCTTT.

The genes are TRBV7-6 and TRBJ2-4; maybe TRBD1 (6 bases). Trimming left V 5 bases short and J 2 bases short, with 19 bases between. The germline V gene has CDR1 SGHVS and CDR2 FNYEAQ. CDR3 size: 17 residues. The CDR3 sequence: CASSTETGYPSKNIQYF. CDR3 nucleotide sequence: TGTGCCAGCAGCACCGAGACAGGCTATCCTTCCAAAAACATTCAGTACTTC.

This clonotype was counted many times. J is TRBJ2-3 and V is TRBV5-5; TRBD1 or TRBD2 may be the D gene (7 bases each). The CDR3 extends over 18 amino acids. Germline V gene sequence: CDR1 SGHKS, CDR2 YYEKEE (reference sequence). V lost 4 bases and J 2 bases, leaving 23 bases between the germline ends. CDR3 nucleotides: TGTGCCAGCAGCCCCGACAGGGCGCGGGGGCCCAACACAGATACGCAGTATTTT. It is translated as CASSPDRARGPNTDTQYF.

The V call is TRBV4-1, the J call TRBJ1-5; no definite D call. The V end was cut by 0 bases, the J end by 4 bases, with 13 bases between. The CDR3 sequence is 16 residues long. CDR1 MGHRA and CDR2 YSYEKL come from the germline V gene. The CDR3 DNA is TGCGCCAGCAGCCAAGATCGGCATAGCAGGAATCAGCCCCAGCATTTT. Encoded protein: CASSQDRHSRNQPQHF.

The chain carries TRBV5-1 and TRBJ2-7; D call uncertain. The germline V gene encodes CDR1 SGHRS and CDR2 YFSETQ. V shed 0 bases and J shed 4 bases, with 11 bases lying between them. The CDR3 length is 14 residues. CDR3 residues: CASSLVGLVYEQYF. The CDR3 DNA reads TGCGCCAGCAGCTTGGTTGGTCTAGTATACGAGCAGTACTTC.

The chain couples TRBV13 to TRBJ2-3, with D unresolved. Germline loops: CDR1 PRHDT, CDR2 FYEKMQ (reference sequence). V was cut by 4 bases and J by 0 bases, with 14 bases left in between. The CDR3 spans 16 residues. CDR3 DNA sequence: TGTGCCAGCAGCTCGGGCCCCCCAGCAAGCACAGATACGCAGTATTTT. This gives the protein CASSSGPPASTDTQYF. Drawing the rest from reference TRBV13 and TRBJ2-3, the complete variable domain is AAGVIQSPRHLIKEKRETATLKCYPIPRHDTVYWYQQGPGQDPQFLISFYEKMQSDKGSIPDRFSAQQFSDYHSELNMSSLELGDSALYFCASSSGPPASTDTQYFGPGTRLTVL.

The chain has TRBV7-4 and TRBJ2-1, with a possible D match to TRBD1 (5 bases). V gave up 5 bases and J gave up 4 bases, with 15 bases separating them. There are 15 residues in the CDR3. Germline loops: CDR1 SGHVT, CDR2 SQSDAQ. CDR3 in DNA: TGTGCCAGCAGCAAGGGGTCCATAGCTTACAATGAGCAGTTCTTC. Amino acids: CASSKGSIAYNEQFF.

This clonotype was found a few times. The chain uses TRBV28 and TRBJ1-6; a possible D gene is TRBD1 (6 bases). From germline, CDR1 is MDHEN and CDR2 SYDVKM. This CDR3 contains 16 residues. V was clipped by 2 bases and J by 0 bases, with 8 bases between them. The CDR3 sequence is CASSLGGLSYNSPLHF. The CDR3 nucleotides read TGTGCCAGCAGTTTAGGGGGGCTCTCCTATAATTCACCCCTCCACTTT.

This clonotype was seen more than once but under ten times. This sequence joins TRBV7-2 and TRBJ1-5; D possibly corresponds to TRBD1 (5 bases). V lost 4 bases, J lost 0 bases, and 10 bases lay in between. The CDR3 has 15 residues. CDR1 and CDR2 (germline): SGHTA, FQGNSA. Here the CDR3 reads CASSSGRYSNQPQHF. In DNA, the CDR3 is TGTGCCAGCAGCTCGGGACGGTATAGCAATCAGCCCCAGCATTTT.

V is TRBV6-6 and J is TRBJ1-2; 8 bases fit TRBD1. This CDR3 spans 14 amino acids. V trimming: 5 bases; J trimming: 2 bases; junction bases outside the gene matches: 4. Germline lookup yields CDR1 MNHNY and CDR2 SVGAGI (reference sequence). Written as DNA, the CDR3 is TGTGCCAGCAGTCCGACAGGGGCAAACTATGGCTACACCTTC. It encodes CASSPTGANYGYTF.

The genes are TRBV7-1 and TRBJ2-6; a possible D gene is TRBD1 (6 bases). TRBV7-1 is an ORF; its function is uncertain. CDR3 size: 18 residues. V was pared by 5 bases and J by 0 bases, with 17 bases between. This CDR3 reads CASSTSGGFYSGANVLTF. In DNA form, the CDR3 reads TGTGCCAGCAGCACCAGTGGGGGCTTCTACTCTGGGGCCAACGTCCTGACTTTC.

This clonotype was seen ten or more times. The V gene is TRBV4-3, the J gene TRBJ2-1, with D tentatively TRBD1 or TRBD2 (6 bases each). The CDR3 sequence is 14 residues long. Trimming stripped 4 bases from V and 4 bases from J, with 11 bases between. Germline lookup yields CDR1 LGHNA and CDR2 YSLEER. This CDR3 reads CASSPGATYNEQFF. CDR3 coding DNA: TGCGCCAGCAGCCCGGGGGCAACATACAATGAGCAGTTCTTC.

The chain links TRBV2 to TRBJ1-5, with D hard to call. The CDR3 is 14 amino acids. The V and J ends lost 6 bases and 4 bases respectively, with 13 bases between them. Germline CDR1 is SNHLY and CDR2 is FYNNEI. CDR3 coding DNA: TGTGCCAGCAGGGCAACCACCAGGAATCAGCCCCAGCATTTT. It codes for CASRATTRNQPQHF.

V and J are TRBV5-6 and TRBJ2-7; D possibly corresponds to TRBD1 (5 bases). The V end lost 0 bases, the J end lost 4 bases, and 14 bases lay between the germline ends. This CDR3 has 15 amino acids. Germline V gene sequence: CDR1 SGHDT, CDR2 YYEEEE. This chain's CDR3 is CASSLGMWKGYEQYF. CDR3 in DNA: TGTGCCAGCAGCTTGGGTATGTGGAAGGGGTACGAGCAGTACTTC.